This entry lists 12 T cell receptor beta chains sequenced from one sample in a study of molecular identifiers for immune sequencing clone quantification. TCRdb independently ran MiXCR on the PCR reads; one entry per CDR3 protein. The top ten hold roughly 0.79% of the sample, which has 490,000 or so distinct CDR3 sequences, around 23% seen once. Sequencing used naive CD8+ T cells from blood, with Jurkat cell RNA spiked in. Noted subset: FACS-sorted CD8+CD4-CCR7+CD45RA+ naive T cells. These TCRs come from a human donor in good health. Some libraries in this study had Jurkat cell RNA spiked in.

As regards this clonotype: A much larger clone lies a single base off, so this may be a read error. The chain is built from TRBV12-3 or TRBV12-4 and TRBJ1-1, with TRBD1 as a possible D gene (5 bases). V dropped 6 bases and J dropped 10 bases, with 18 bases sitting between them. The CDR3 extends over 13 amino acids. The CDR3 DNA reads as TGTGCCAGCAGGGGTGGGGACGGCACGGGAGCTTTCTTT. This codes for CASRGGDGTGAFF.

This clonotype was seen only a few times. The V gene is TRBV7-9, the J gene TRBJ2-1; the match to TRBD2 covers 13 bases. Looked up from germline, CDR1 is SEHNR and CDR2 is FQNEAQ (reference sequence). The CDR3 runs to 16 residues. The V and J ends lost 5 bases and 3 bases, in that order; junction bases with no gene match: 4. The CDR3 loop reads CASSPRTSGSYNEQFF. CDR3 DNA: TGTGCCAGCAGCCCGAGGACTAGCGGGAGCTACAATGAGCAGTTCTTC.

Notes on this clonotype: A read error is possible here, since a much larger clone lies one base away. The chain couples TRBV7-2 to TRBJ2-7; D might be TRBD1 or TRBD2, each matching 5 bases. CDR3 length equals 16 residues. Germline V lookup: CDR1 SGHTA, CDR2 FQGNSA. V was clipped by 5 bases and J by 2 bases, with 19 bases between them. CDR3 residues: CASSPAGSSAPYEQYF. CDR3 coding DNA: TGTGCCAGCAGCCCAGCAGGGAGTAGCGCCCCCTACGAGCAGTACTTC.

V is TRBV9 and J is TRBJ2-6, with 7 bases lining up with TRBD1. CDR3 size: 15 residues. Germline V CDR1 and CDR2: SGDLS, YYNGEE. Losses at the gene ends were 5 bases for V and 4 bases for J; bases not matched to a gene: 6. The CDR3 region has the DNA TGTGCCAGCAGTCCCCAGGGACAGGGGGCCAACGTCCTGACTTTC. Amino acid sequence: CASSPQGQGANVLTF.

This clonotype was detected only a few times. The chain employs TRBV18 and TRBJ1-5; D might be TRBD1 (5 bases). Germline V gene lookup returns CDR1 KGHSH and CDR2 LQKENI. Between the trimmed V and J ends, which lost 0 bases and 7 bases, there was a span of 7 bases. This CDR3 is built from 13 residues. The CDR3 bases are TGTGCCAGCTCACCACCGACAGCCCAGCCCCAGCATTTT. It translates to CASSPPTAQPQHF.

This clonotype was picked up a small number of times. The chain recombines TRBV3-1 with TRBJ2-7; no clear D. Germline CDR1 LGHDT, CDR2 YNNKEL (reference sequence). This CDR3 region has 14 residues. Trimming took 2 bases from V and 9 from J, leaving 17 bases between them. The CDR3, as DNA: TGTGCCAGCAGCCAATTAGGCCCCTCAGACGTGCAGTACTTC. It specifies CASSQLGPSDVQYF.

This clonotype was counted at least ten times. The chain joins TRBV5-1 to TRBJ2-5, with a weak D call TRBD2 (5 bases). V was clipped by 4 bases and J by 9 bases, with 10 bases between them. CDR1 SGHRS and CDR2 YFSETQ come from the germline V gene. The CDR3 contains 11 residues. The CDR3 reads CASSDGLSQYF. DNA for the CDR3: TGCGCCAGCAGCGACGGACTGTCCCAGTACTTC.

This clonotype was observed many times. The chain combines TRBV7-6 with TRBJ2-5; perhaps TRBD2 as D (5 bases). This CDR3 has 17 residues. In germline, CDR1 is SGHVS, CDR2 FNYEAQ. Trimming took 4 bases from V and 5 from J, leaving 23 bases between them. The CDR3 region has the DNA TGTGCCAGCAGCTCCCAGCTCGACCACCTAGCCATCGAGACCCAGTACTTC. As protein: CASSSQLDHLAIETQYF.

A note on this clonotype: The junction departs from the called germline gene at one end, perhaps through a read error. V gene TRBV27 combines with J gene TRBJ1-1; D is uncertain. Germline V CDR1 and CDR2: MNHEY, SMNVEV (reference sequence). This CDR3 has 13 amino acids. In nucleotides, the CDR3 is TGTGCCAGCGGTTTATCAGTGAACACTGAAGCTTTCTTT. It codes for CASGLSVNTEAFF.

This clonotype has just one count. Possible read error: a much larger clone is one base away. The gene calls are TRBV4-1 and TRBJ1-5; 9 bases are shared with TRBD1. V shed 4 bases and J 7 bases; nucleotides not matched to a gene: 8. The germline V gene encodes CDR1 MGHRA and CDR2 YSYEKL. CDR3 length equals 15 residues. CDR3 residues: CASSPEDRGWQPQHF. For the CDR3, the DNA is TGCGCCAGCAGCCCAGAAGACAGGGGGTGGCAGCCCCAGCATTTT.

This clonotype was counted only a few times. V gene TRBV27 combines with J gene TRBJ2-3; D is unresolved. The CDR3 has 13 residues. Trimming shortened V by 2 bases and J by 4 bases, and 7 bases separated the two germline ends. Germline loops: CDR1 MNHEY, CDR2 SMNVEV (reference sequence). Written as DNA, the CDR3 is TGTGCCAGCAGTTTACAGGCTTCAGATACGCAGTATTTT. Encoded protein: CASSLQASDTQYF.

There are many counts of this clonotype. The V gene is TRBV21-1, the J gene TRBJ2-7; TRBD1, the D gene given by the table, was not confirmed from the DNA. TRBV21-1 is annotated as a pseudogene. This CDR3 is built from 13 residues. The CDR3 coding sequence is TGTGCCAGCAGCAGAGATCCAGGGCGGGAGCAGTACTTC. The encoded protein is CASSRDPGREQYF.